These 2 T cell receptor beta chains originate from one sample sequenced in a study of regulatory T cells in long-lasting Graves disease. To make TCR beta libraries, researchers used iRepertoire HTBI primers and Arm-PCR of CDR3 regions. Each CDR3 protein is one row after TCRdb ran MiXCR on the multiplex PCR reads. The sample yields about 470,000 distinct CDR3 sequences, approximately 15% seen once. Time point of the sample: newly diagnosed GD, antithyroid drugs for less than 3 months. The authors made the TCR library using RNA they extracted from PBMCs. These data were also filed under a second study, of T cells in Graves' hyperthyroidism and ophthalmopathy.

The input for sequencing was peripheral blood mononuclear cells (PBMCs), taken at new diagnosis, from a patient treated with antithyroid drugs. These receptors were obtained from a young woman with Graves disease.

This clonotype was detected a few times. The V gene is TRBV4-1, the J gene TRBJ1-4; D perhaps matches TRBD1 (5 bases). The CDR3 spans 12 residues. With 6 bases removed from V and 7 bases from J, the gap between germline ends came to 9 bases. Germline-derived CDR1 and CDR2 are MGHRA and YSYEKL. CDR3 region: CASSMGVEKLFF. The DNA of the CDR3 is TGCGCCAGCAGTATGGGGGTTGAAAAACTGTTTTTT.

This clonotype has a handful of counts. The rearrangement joins TRBV4-1 to TRBJ1-3; 10 bases fit TRBD1. The CDR3 is 21 residues long. The V gene's germline CDR1 is MGHRA and CDR2 YSYEKL. The V segment lost 2 bases and the J segment 2 bases; nucleotides outside the gene matches: 18. The CDR3 protein is CASSQRRSAGQGTLPGNTIYF. CDR3 in DNA: TGCGCCAGCAGCCAACGTAGATCAGCGGGACAGGGGACCCTCCCTGGAAACACCATATATTTT.